A single sample is the source of the 7 T cell receptor beta chains below, sequenced in a study of T cells in Graves' hyperthyroidism and ophthalmopathy. RNA transcripts served as the template for amplifying TCR beta CDR3 regions. TCR CDR3 regions were first amplified by RT-PCR with HTBI primers. One entry per CDR3 protein results from TCRdb running MiXCR on the multiplex PCR reads. The top ten hold around 28% of the sample, which has a few hundred thousand distinct CDR3 sequences, 15% to 20% seen once. Specimen: blood. These receptors all stem from a woman aged 25 to 39 with Graves' ophthalmopathy.

The rearrangement uses TRBV5-8 and TRBJ2-2; TRBD2 agrees at 10 bases. This CDR3 comprises 17 residues. Germline V lookup: CDR1 SGHTS, CDR2 YDEGEE. Trimming took 0 bases from V and 4 from J; bases not matched to a gene: 6. In nucleotides, the CDR3 is TGTGCCAGCAGCTTGGCGGCTAGCGGGAGTTCCACCGGGGAGCTGTTTTTT. This encodes CASSLAASGSSTGELFF.

At least ten counts were recorded for this clonotype. The chain is built from TRBV7-2 and TRBJ2-7; D gene ambiguous. The CDR3 covers 14 residues. CDR1 and CDR2 (germline): SGHTA, FQGNSA. V lost 0 bases, J lost 2 bases, and 8 bases lay in between. For the CDR3, the DNA is TGTGCCAGCAGCTTAGCTCTACTGGCCTACGAGCAGTACTTC. It is translated as CASSLALLAYEQYF.

This clonotype was seen ten or more times. The chain uses TRBV4-3 and TRBJ2-5; 11 nucleotides line up with TRBD2. V shed 2 bases and J 3 bases; nucleotides not matched to a gene: 14. Looked up from germline, CDR1 is LGHNA and CDR2 is YSLEER. The CDR3 runs 19 residues. In DNA form, the CDR3 reads TGCGCCAGCAGCCAATCCTATAGCGGGAGGGCTTCGGGGGAAGAGACCCAGTACTTC. This encodes CASSQSYSGRASGEETQYF.

In this sample, this clonotype turned up once. V is TRBV9 and J is TRBJ2-3; TRBD2 aligns across 8 bases. V trimming: 3 bases; J trimming: 3 bases; junction bases outside the gene matches: 12. Germline CDR1 SGDLS, CDR2 YYNGEE. The CDR3 spans 17 residues. The CDR3 region has the DNA TGTGCCAGCAGCGCCCGGCTGGGACTAGTCCCGACAGATACGCAGTATTTT. This sequence encodes CASSARLGLVPTDTQYF.

The chain combines TRBV5-8 with TRBJ1-2; 8 nucleotides match TRBD1. The CDR3 spans 14 residues. Trimming took 4 bases from V and 1 from J; bases not matched to a gene: 3. Germline CDR1 SGHTS, CDR2 YDEGEE. The CDR3 loop is CASSPTGDNYGYTF. The CDR3 DNA is TGTGCCAGCAGCCCGACAGGGGATAACTATGGCTACACCTTC.

This chain links TRBV29-1 with TRBJ2-2; D may be TRBD2 (6 bases). Germline-derived CDR1 and CDR2 are SQVTM and ANQGSEA. The CDR3 contains 13 residues. Between the trimmed V and J ends, which lost 7 bases and 4 bases, there was a span of 13 bases. The CDR3 sequence: CSAGEGATGELFF. CDR3 sequence (DNA): TGCAGCGCGGGAGAAGGAGCCACCGGGGAGCTGTTTTTT.

This clonotype was picked up many times. The V gene is TRBV28, the J gene TRBJ1-5, with D perhaps matching TRBD1 (6 bases). V was clipped by 3 bases and J by 5 bases, with 23 bases between them. The CDR3 is 18 amino acids. Germline assignment: CDR1 MDHEN and CDR2 SYDVKM. Here the CDR3 DNA reads TGTGCCAGCAGTTTTCGTAGGCTCGGGACATCAGGGGATCAGCCCCAGCATTTT. This translates into CASSFRRLGTSGDQPQHF.